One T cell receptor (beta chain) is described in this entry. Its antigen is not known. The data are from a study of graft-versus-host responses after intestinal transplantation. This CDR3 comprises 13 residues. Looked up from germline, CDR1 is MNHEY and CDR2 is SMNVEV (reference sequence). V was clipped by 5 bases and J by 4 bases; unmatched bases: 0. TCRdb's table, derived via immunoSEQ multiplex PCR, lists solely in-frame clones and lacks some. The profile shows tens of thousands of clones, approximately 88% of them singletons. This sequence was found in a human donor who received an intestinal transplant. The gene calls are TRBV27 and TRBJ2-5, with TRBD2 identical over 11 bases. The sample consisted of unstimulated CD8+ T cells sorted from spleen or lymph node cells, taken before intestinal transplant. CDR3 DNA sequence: TGTGCCAGCAGTCTAGCGGGGGGAGAGACCCAGTACTTC. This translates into CASSLAGGETQYF.